Listed below are T cell receptor beta chains from one sample, sequenced in a study of response to subunit inactivated influenza vaccine. TCRdb re-called the RT-PCR reads through MiXCR, storing one row per CDR3 protein. The data contain a few hundred thousand distinct CDR3 sequences, over 9% of them singletons. These data also featured in a second study, about T cells expressing NK-cell markers.

Sequenced here: PBMCs from blood, sampled on the day of vaccination. These receptor sequences come from a middle-aged man who received an inactivated influenza vaccine. Both conserved end residues are part of each CDR3. Fields, in order: J gene, clone size, D gene, V gene, CDR3 protein, CDR3 DNA. A D gene is named only where the DNA matches it firmly. Size values are once, few and many counts, or a class for expanded clones, and some rows have none.

TRBJ2-7 few TRBD1 TRBV12-3/TRBV12-4 CASRLDRVNEQYF TGTGCCAGCAGACTAGACAGGGTGAACGAGCAGTACTTC
TRBJ2-5 many - TRBV27 CASSPTSAGLETQYF TGTGCCAGCAGTCCCACCAGTGCGGGTTTAGAGACCCAGTACTTC
TRBJ2-3 - - TRBV7-8 CASSSSAGLRTDTQYF TGTGCCAGCAGCTCCTCAGCGGGCCTCCGCACAGATACGCAGTATTTT
TRBJ2-7 - - TRBV29-1 CSVARGGYEQYF TGCAGCGTTGCCAGGGGTGGGTACGAGCAGTACTTC
TRBJ2-7 few TRBD1 TRBV7-2 CASSLEADRAHEQYF TGTGCCAGCAGCTTAGAGGCGGACAGGGCCCACGAGCAGTACTTC
TRBJ1-5 - - TRBV20-1 CSAPTVYSNQPQHF TGCAGTGCCCCGACAGTTTATAGCAATCAGCCCCAGCATTTT
TRBJ2-7 few - TRBV28 CASSFQDRSYEQYF TGTGCCAGCAGTTTCCAGGACAGATCCTACGAGCAGTACTTC
TRBJ2-7 once - TRBV2 CASRTRRGGSEQYF TGTGCCAGCAGAACTCGGAGGGGGGGGAGTGAGCAGTACTTC
TRBJ2-3 few TRBD2 TRBV2 CASSDSVGSIAGETSTDTQYF TGTGCCAGCAGTGACTCAGTAGGTAGTATAGCGGGAGAGACCAGCACAGATACGCAGTATTTT
TRBJ2-7 many TRBD1 TRBV5-1 CASTPSTGTEQYF TGCGCCAGTACACCCTCGACAGGGACCGAGCAGTACTTC
TRBJ2-1 many - TRBV12-3/TRBV12-4 CASSPGQPYNEQFF TGTGCCAGCAGTCCTGGACAGCCCTACAATGAGCAGTTCTTC
TRBJ2-1 many - TRBV7-8 CASSTQDLLSSYNEQFF TGTGCCAGCAGCACCCAAGACTTACTGAGCTCCTACAATGAGCAGTTCTTC
TRBJ2-3 few TRBD1 TRBV15 CATSRAGGQGADTQYF TGTGCCACCAGCAGAGCCGGTGGACAGGGGGCAGATACGCAGTATTTT
TRBJ2-5 many TRBD1 TRBV24-1 CATSDPETGATQETQYF TGTGCCACCAGTGATCCCGAGACAGGGGCTACCCAAGAGACCCAGTACTTC
TRBJ2-7 - TRBD2 TRBV12-3/TRBV12-4 CASSLRLAATKVEQYF TGTGCCAGCAGCCTTAGACTAGCGGCGACTAAGGTCGAGCAGTACTTC
TRBJ2-2 - TRBD1 TRBV5-1 CASSGAGGNHGELFF TGCGCCAGCAGCGGGGCAGGGGGCAATCACGGGGAGCTGTTTTTT
TRBJ2-1 many - TRBV6-2/TRBV6-3 CASKGGSRMFGQFF TGTGCCAGCAAGGGTGGGAGTAGGATGTTTGGGCAGTTCTTC
TRBJ2-5 few - TRBV20-1 CSARDPSGTQYF TGCAGTGCTAGAGACCCATCCGGGACCCAGTACTTC
TRBJ2-5 - - TRBV28 CASSLWVASPQETQYF TGTGCCAGCAGTTTATGGGTGGCCAGCCCTCAAGAGACCCAGTACTTC
TRBJ2-7 - TRBD2 TRBV20-1 CSASSGGLAGGEQYF TGCAGTGCTAGTTCGGGCGGCCTAGCGGGAGGCGAGCAGTACTTC
TRBJ2-7 - - TRBV6-5 CASSYRGLLTIYEQYF TGTGCCAGCAGTTACCGCGGACTATTGACGATCTACGAGCAGTACTTC
TRBJ2-4 many TRBD1 TRBV29-1 CSVRQGGIQYF TGCAGCGTGCGACAGGGGGGCATTCAGTACTTC
TRBJ2-3 many TRBD2 TRBV15 CATSRDVGLAGDTQYF TGTGCCACCAGCAGAGATGTAGGACTAGCGGGAGATACGCAGTATTTT
TRBJ2-5 - TRBD1 TRBV29-1 CSVLGQGLKTQYF TGCAGCGTCCTGGGACAGGGTTTAAAGACCCAGTACTTC